Below, 26 T cell receptor beta chains from the same sample are listed, as sequenced in a study of blood T cell repertoires in COVID-19 (dated by TCRdb to 2018 to 2021). Library preparation was by the immunoSEQ multiplex PCR assay. In its TCRdb copy, this immuneACCESS table keeps in-frame sequences only and misses some clones. Where compared with another copy, unresolved V genes explain less than half of these, and the others have no known cause. The sample table holds 250,000 to 350,000 clones, of which around nine tenths were seen once. Approximately 10% of the sample lies in the top ten. The material sequenced was peripheral blood. The receptor set was obtained from a woman younger than 45 with COVID-19, enrolled during active disease.

CDR3 coding DNA: TGTGCCAGTAGCGGACAGACGAACACTGAAGCTTTCTTT. Protein sequence: CASSGQTNTEAFF. The rearrangement uses TRBV19 and TRBJ1-1; tentatively, D is TRBD1 (6 bases). Germline CDR1 and CDR2: LNHDA and SQIVND (reference sequence). The CDR3 totals 13 residues. Deletions cut 6 bases from V and 1 base from J, with 9 bases between.

This clone has only one observation. DNA for the CDR3: TGTGCCAGCAGCTTAGGCGGACAGGGCTACAATGAGCAGTTCTTC. Protein: CASSLGGQGYNEQFF. The V and J genes are TRBV13 and TRBJ2-1; 8 bases agree with TRBD1. CDR3 size: 15 residues. Germline assignment: CDR1 PRHDT and CDR2 FYEKMQ (reference sequence). Germline trimming cut 0 bases from V and 3 bases from J; bases unmatched to any gene: 1.

V is TRBV28 and J is TRBJ2-3; D not certain. V was shortened by 3 bases and J by 2 bases, with 15 bases between the two germline ends. From germline, CDR1 is MDHEN and CDR2 SYDVKM. The CDR3 runs to 16 residues. CDR3 protein: CASSFPFRRNTDTQYF. The CDR3, as DNA: TGTGCCAGCAGTTTTCCGTTTCGGCGGAACACAGATACGCAGTATTTT.

The chain carries TRBV2 and TRBJ2-2; the match to TRBD2 covers 7 bases. This CDR3 spans 14 amino acids. Germline-derived CDR1 and CDR2 are SNHLY and FYNNEI. V shed 8 bases and J 3 bases; nucleotides not matched to a gene: 6. The CDR3 DNA is TGTGCCAGCGTATCTAGCGGTTACACCGGGGAGCTGTTTTTT. Protein sequence: CASVSSGYTGELFF.

The chain carries TRBV28 and TRBJ1-1; D uncertain. Germline V CDR1 and CDR2: MDHEN, SYDVKM. The V end lost 6 bases, the J end lost 1 base, and 12 bases lay between the germline ends. The CDR3 extends over 14 amino acids. The CDR3 bases are TGTGCCAGCAGGCTCAGGCCGCCGAACACTGAAGCTTTCTTT. Residues: CASRLRPPNTEAFF. The variable domain in full, with the rest retrieved from reference TRBV28 and TRBJ1-1, is DVKVTQSSRYLVKRTGEKVFLECVQDMDHENMFWYRQDPGLGLRLIYFSYDVKMKEKGDIPEGYSVSREKKERFSLILESASTNQTSMYLCASRLRPPNTEAFFGQGTRLTVV.

The V gene is TRBV4-2, the J gene TRBJ2-1, with 8 bases fitting TRBD1. Germline V gene data show CDR1 as LGHNA and CDR2 as YNFKEQ. The CDR3 totals 14 residues. Unmatched junction bases numbered 4, after V lost 3 bases and J lost 6 bases. DNA of the CDR3: TGTGCCAGCAGCCAGGGACAGGCCCGCAATGAGCAGTTCTTC. It specifies CASSQGQARNEQFF.

The chain joins TRBV11-2 to TRBJ2-7, with D maybe TRBD1 (6 bases). Between the trimmed V and J ends, which lost 0 bases and 5 bases, there was a span of 14 bases. This CDR3 spans 15 amino acids. Per germline, CDR1 SGHAT and CDR2 FQNNGV. CDR3 in DNA: TGTGCCAGCAGCTTAGATGGCAGGGGATTCAACGAGCAGTACTTC. Translating it yields CASSLDGRGFNEQYF.

V usage is TRBV5-1 and J usage is TRBJ2-7; D might be TRBD1 (6 bases). CDR1 and CDR2 (germline): SGHRS, YFSETQ. With 3 bases removed from V and 9 bases from J, the gap between germline ends came to 19 bases. This CDR3 comprises 14 residues. The DNA for the CDR3 is TGCGCCAGCAGCTCCCGGGACACGGCCCTGGGGCAGTACTTC. It encodes CASSSRDTALGQYF.

This sequence joins TRBV30 and TRBJ1-5, with D perhaps TRBD1 (5 bases). CDR1 is GTSNPN, CDR2 SVGIG, per germline (reference sequence). This CDR3 region has 12 residues. Trimming left V 3 bases short and J 4 bases short, with 7 bases between. DNA of the CDR3: TGTGCCTGGAGCAGGGAAAATCAGCCCCAGCATTTT. This encodes CAWSRENQPQHF. The full variable domain, in which reference TRBV30 and TRBJ1-5 provide the parts outside the CDR3, is SQTIHQWPATLVQPVGSPLSLECTVEGTSNPNLYWYRQAAGRGLQLLFYSVGIGQISSEVPQNLSASRPQDRQFILSSKKLLLSDSGFYLCAWSRENQPQHFGDGTRLSIL.

The rearrangement joins TRBV21-1 to TRBJ1-1. TRBV21-1 is annotated as a pseudogene. This CDR3 contains 18 residues. This chain's CDR3 is CADVCLGGAQIMNTEAFF. CDR3 DNA: TGTGCCGATGTATGCCTCGGAGGGGCCCAGATCATGAACACTGAAGCTTTCTTT.

This chain uses TRBV19 with TRBJ2-3, with D perhaps TRBD1 (5 bases). From germline, CDR1 is LNHDA and CDR2 SQIVND (reference sequence). There are 14 residues in the CDR3. V was clipped by 3 bases and J by 3 bases, with 10 bases between them. The chain's CDR3 is CASSITGVTDTQYF. The CDR3 nucleotides are TGTGCCAGTAGTATTACAGGAGTAACAGATACGCAGTATTTT.

Here the CDR3 reads CASSVSPGQGMGSLYNEQFF. The CDR3 DNA sequence: TGTGCCAGCAGTGTCAGCCCGGGACAGGGGATGGGGAGTCTCTACAATGAGCAGTTCTTC. The rearrangement uses TRBV21-1 and TRBJ2-1; TRBD1, the D gene given by the table, was not confirmed from the DNA. TRBV21-1 is annotated as a pseudogene. The length of the CDR3 is 20 residues.

Worth noting for this clone: Mismatch with germline at one junction end may stem from a read error. The chain carries TRBV7-7 and TRBJ2-5; TRBD1 matches at 7 bases. The CDR3 totals 14 residues. Looked up from germline, CDR1 is SSHAT and CDR2 is FNYEAQ (reference sequence). For the CDR3, the DNA is TGTGCTAGCAGCTTAGACAGGGTGAGGGAGACCCAGTACTTC. This gives the protein CASSLDRVRETQYF.

The CDR3 sequence: CASRGRGSTDTQYF. CDR3 coding DNA: TGTGCCAGTAGAGGGAGGGGTTCGACAGATACGCAGTATTTT. The rearrangement uses TRBV19 and TRBJ2-3, with 7 bases identical to TRBD2. The CDR3 is made up of 14 amino acids. The V segment lost 6 bases and the J segment 3 bases; nucleotides outside the gene matches: 6. The germline CDR1 and CDR2 sequences are LNHDA and SQIVND (reference sequence).

The chain combines TRBV28 with TRBJ2-7; 7 nucleotides line up with TRBD1. There are 15 residues in the CDR3. Germline V gene data show CDR1 as MDHEN and CDR2 as SYDVKM. Trimming at V came to 4 bases and at J to 2 bases, leaving 8 bases not matched to a gene. CDR3 DNA sequence: TGTGCCAGCAGTTCGACGGGGACAGCCGCCTACGAGCAGTACTTC. Translation: CASSSTGTAAYEQYF. Full variable domain (missing parts from reference TRBV28 and TRBJ2-7): DVKVTQSSRYLVKRTGEKVFLECVQDMDHENMFWYRQDPGLGLRLIYFSYDVKMKEKGDIPEGYSVSREKKERFSLILESASTNQTSMYLCASSSTGTAAYEQYFGPGTRLTVT.

V is TRBV21-1 and J is TRBJ2-7; the table's D call, TRBD1, was not checked against the DNA. TRBV21-1 is listed as a pseudogene. CDR3 size: 14 residues. The CDR3 region is CASSKEGQAYEQYF. CDR3 nucleotide sequence: TGTGCCAGCAGCAAAGAGGGACAAGCCTACGAGCAGTACTTC.

CDR3 residues: CASSSKGRGQGSSKAFF. The CDR3 nucleotides are TGTGCCAGCAGCTCGAAGGGGCGAGGACAGGGATCGAGTAAAGCTTTCTTT. This rearrangement joins TRBV9 to TRBJ1-1; 8 nucleotides match TRBD1. There are 17 residues in the CDR3. With 4 bases clipped from V and 9 bases from J, the junction kept 20 bases outside the gene matches. Germline V CDR1 and CDR2: SGDLS, YYNGEE.

The chain carries TRBV29-1 and TRBJ2-5; D ambiguous. The germline V and J ends were trimmed by 1 base and 2 bases, with 8 bases remaining between them. The length of the CDR3 is 13 residues. The germline CDR1 and CDR2 sequences are SQVTM and ANQGSEA. The CDR3 loop is CSVEANGQETQYF. CDR3 nucleotide sequence: TGCAGCGTTGAAGCTAACGGGCAAGAGACCCAGTACTTC.

The chain recombines TRBV9 with TRBJ1-1; D gene unclear. The CDR3 totals 13 residues. Trimming removed 3 bases from V and 3 bases from J, with 9 bases in between. Germline V gene data show CDR1 as SGDLS and CDR2 as YYNGEE. Written as DNA, the CDR3 is TGTGCCAGCAGCGGGCAGGTGGACACTGAAGCTTTCTTT. Residues: CASSGQVDTEAFF.

J is TRBJ2-7 and V is TRBV27, with 9 nucleotides matching TRBD1. The CDR3 covers 15 residues. V was clipped by 4 bases and J by 2 bases; unmatched bases: 6. Germline V gene data show CDR1 as MNHEY and CDR2 as SMNVEV (reference sequence). CDR3 loop: CASSSHRGRPYEQYF. CDR3 nucleotide sequence: TGTGCCAGCAGTTCCCACAGGGGGCGCCCCTACGAGCAGTACTTC.

J is TRBJ2-7 and V is TRBV6-5, with TRBD1 matching 7 bases. CDR1 and CDR2 (germline): MNHEY, SVGAGI. This CDR3 has 13 residues. The ends lost 5 bases at V and 3 bases at J; junction bases unmatched: 4. CDR3 nucleotide sequence: TGTGCCAGCAGTCCACGACAGGGCTACGAGCAGTACTTC. It translates to CASSPRQGYEQYF.

This clone was detected once. V is TRBV15 and J is TRBJ1-2, with D unresolved. Trimming removed 1 base from V and 8 bases from J, with 17 bases in between. From germline, CDR1 is LNHNV and CDR2 YYDKDF (reference sequence). The CDR3 length is 15 residues. The DNA of the CDR3 is TGTGCCACCAGCAGAGCTTACGATTCCCCGGAGGGCTACACCTTC. This codes for CATSRAYDSPEGYTF.

This sequence joins TRBV28 and TRBJ1-1; a weak D match, TRBD1 (5 bases). The ends were cut back, 9 bases at V and 4 bases at J, with 15 bases in the middle. The CDR3 loop spans 13 amino acids. Germline V gene lookup returns CDR1 MDHEN and CDR2 SYDVKM. The DNA of the CDR3 is TGTGCCAGTCTCCTGGGGGGGAGCACTGAAGCTTTCTTT. Translating gives CASLLGGSTEAFF. Drawing the rest from reference TRBV28 and TRBJ1-1, the complete variable domain is DVKVTQSSRYLVKRTGEKVFLECVQDMDHENMFWYRQDPGLGLRLIYFSYDVKMKEKGDIPEGYSVSREKKERFSLILESASTNQTSMYLCASLLGGSTEAFFGQGTRLTVV.

The chain is built from TRBV4-1 and TRBJ2-1, with TRBD2 identical over 9 bases. Losses at the gene ends were 0 bases for V and 4 bases for J; bases not matched to a gene: 4. This CDR3 region has 16 residues. Germline loops: CDR1 MGHRA, CDR2 YSYEKL. The CDR3 nucleotides read TGCGCCAGCAGCCAAGATCGCGGGAGGGTTTACAATGAGCAGTTCTTC. It codes for CASSQDRGRVYNEQFF.

The chain combines TRBV7-9 with TRBJ1-4, with a weak D call TRBD1 (6 bases). V lost 2 bases and J 5 bases, leaving 15 bases between the germline ends. Germline CDR1 SEHNR, CDR2 FQNEAQ (reference sequence). The CDR3 is 16 amino acids. The CDR3 DNA sequence: TGTGCCAGCAGCTTATTTGGGGGGGCGCAGAATGAAAAACTGTTTTTT. Its protein is CASSLFGGAQNEKLFF.

This chain joins TRBV30 and TRBJ2-1, with a tentative D call TRBD1 (5 bases). This CDR3 is 14 amino acids long. V lost 3 bases, J lost 2 bases, and 11 bases lay in between. CDR1 and CDR2 (germline): GTSNPN, SVGIG (reference sequence). CDR3 protein: CAWRKGPPYNEQFF. In nucleotides, the CDR3 is TGTGCCTGGAGGAAGGGGCCCCCCTACAATGAGCAGTTCTTC.